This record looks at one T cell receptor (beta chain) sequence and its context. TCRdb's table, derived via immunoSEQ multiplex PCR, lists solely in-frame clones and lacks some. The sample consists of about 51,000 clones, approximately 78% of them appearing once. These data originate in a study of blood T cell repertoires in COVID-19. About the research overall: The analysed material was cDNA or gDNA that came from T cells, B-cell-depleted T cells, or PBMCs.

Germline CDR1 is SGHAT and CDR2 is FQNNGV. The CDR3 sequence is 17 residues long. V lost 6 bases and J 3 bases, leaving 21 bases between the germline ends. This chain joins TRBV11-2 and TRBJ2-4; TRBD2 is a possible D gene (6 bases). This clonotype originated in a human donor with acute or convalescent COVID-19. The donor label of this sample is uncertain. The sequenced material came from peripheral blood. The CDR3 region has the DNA TGTGCCAGCAGTCCCTGGGAGGCGGGGAATCACAAAAACATTCAGTACTTC. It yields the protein CASSPWEAGNHKNIQYF.